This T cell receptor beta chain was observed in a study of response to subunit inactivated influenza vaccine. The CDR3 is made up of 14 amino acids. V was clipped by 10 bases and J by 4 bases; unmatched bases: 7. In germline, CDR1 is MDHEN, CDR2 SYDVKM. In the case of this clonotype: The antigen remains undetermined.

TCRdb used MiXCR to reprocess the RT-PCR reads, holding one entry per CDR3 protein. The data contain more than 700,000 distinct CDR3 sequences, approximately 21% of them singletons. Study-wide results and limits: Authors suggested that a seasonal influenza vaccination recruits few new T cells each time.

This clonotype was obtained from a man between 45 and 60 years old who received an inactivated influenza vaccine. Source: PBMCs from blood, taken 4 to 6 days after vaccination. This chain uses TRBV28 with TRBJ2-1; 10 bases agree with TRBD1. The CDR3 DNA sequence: TGTGCCACTCTGGGACAGGGGAATTACAATGAGCAGTTCTTC. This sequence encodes CATLGQGNYNEQFF.